The clone carrying this TCR beta chain turned up a few times. Its antigen is unknown. The entry originates in a study of T-cell memory formation after mild COVID-19. Study details: The TCR clusters were mostly specific to one donor. Whole-study results and caveats: Shrinking CD4+ clones were chiefly CM and EM; CD8+ ones were chiefly EMRA.

TCRdb reprocessed the 5' RACE reads via MiXCR and lists one record per CDR3 protein. This table holds about 400,000 distinct CDR3 sequences, 20% to 25% found once. CDR3 length: 17 amino acids. Germline loops: CDR1 SGHRS, CDR2 YFSETQ. Losses at the gene ends were 4 bases for V and 5 bases for J; bases not matched to a gene: 8. This clonotype originated in an adult woman who had mild COVID-19 (a few samples of this study predate the infection). Cell type and time point are not known. The chain is built from TRBV5-1 and TRBJ2-1; the match to TRBD2 covers 14 bases. The material sequenced was PBMCs or a T cell subset sorted from them (not recorded which). The CDR3, as DNA: TGCGCCAGCAGCGCAGGGACTAGCGGGGGAAGGAACAATGAGCAGTTCTTC. Translated, it gives CASSAGTSGGRNNEQFF.